This TCR beta chain came from a study of PD-1 blockade in mismatch repair-deficient tumors. Study at large: All were previously treated, progressing patients with 12 mismatch repair-deficient cancer types.

Study-level findings and limits: Tumor-resident clones, often absent from pretreatment blood, expanded after pembrolizumab and then contracted.

Comments on this clone: As yet, its antigen is unknown.

Using immunoSEQ multiplex PCR, the repertoire was profiled, and TCRdb retains in-frame clones only, with some absent. The repertoire has just over 25,000 clones, less than 85% of them found once; the top ten carry over 2.5%. The CDR3 loop spans 15 amino acids. The V gene end was trimmed by 5 bases and the J gene end by 4 bases; junction bases not matched to a gene: 9. Germline V gene data show CDR1 as SGHNT and CDR2 as YENEEA. The sequence came from an adult with mismatch repair-deficient cancer. Sequencing used PBMCs, obtained before pembrolizumab treatment. The chain couples TRBV11-3 to TRBJ2-5, with 8 bases that match TRBD2. CDR3 nucleotide sequence: TGTGCCAGCAGCGCGGGACTAGGACTGTCAGAGACCCAGTACTTC. It yields the protein CASSAGLGLSETQYF.